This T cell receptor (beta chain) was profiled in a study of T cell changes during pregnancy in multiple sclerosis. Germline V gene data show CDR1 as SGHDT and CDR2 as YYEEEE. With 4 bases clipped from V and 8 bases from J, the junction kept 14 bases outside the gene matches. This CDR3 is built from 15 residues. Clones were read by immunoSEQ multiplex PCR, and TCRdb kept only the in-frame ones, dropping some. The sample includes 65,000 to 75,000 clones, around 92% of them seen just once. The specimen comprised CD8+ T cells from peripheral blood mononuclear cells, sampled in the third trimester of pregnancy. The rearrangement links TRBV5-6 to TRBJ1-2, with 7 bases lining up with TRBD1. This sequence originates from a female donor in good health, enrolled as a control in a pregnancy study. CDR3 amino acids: CASSPEGEGAKGYTF. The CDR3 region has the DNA TGTGCCAGCAGCCCCGAGGGCGAGGGGGCGAAGGGCTACACCTTC.